The 10 T cell receptor beta chains presented below share a single source sample, sequenced in a study of identical twins. Using its own MiXCR run on the 5' RACE reads, TCRdb lists one record per CDR3 protein. Of roughly 490,000 distinct CDR3 sequences in the sample, over 11% were seen once. The same sample was also used in a study of yellow fever vaccine responses in identical twins.

Sequenced material: CD4+ T cells sorted from blood. The receptors were sampled from a woman younger than 30 in good health.

Concerning this clonotype: Germline and junction disagree at one end, which may indicate a read error. This chain connects TRBV3-1 to TRBJ2-3; 9 bases map to TRBD1. The CDR3 contains 15 residues. CDR1 is LGHDT, CDR2 YNNKEL, per germline (reference sequence). CDR3 loop: CACSHGQGRTDTQYF. CDR3 nucleotides: TGTGCCTGCAGCCACGGACAGGGGAGGACAGATACGCAGTATTTT.

In its sample, this clonotype was seen a few times. A junction end diverges from the germline sequence, so it may reflect a read error. In DNA, the CDR3 is TGTGCTAGCAGCTTAGTGGCAAATTCCGGGACCCAGTACTTC. This gives the protein CASSLVANSGTQYF. The chain is built from TRBV7-7 and TRBJ2-5; D call uncertain. CDR1 is SSHAT and CDR2 is FNYEAQ in the germline V gene (reference sequence). The CDR3 extends over 14 amino acids.

This clonotype was seen a handful of times. The CDR3 coding sequence is TGTGCCAGCAGGCCCACTAGCGGGAGGGCCTACGAGCAGTACTTC. Its translation is CASRPTSGRAYEQYF. The chain joins TRBV2 to TRBJ2-7, with 13 bases fitting TRBD2. The V and J ends lost 6 bases and 2 bases, in that order; junction bases with no gene match: 4. Germline lookup yields CDR1 SNHLY and CDR2 FYNNEI. This CDR3 spans 15 amino acids.

Here the CDR3 DNA reads TGCAGTGCTCTCTTGCAAGATACGCAGTATTTT. Translated, it gives CSALLQDTQYF. The chain combines TRBV20-1 with TRBJ2-3; D unclear. Deletions cut 5 bases from V and 5 bases from J, with 8 bases between. CDR3 length equals 11 residues. Germline V gives CDR1 DFQATT, CDR2 SNEGSKA (reference sequence).

V usage is TRBV20-1 and J usage is TRBJ2-7; possibly TRBD1 for D (6 bases). The ends were cut back, 6 bases at V and 0 bases at J, with 18 bases in the middle. CDR1 is DFQATT, CDR2 SNEGSKA, per germline (reference sequence). The CDR3 covers 15 residues. CDR3 in amino acids: CSADNRALGSYEQYF. CDR3 sequence (DNA): TGCAGTGCCGATAACAGGGCGCTAGGCTCCTACGAGCAGTACTTC.

V and J are TRBV12-3 or TRBV12-4 and TRBJ1-4; TRBD1 is a possible D gene (6 bases). This CDR3 is built from 13 residues. Deletions cut 6 bases from V and 7 bases from J, with 12 bases between. The CDR3 region has the DNA TGTGCCAGCAGCAGAAGCAGGGGTGAAAAACTGTTTTTT. Its protein is CASSRSRGEKLFF.

There are a few counts of this clonotype. This chain links TRBV2 with TRBJ1-4; 10 bases are shared with TRBD1. With V trimmed by 6 bases and J by 3 bases, 1 base remained unmatched. Germline assignment: CDR1 SNHLY and CDR2 FYNNEI. The CDR3 is 14 amino acids. The DNA of the CDR3 is TGTGCCAGCAGCGGACAGGGGGCTAATGAAAAACTGTTTTTT. Translated: CASSGQGANEKLFF.

This clonotype has at least ten counts. The V call is TRBV29-1, the J call TRBJ2-1; D may be TRBD2 (5 bases). The V and J ends lost 0 bases and 0 bases respectively, with 9 bases between them. Per the germline V gene, CDR1 is SQVTM and CDR2 is ANQGSEA. The CDR3 loop spans 15 amino acids. The CDR3 loop is CSVEDVDSSYNEQFF. The CDR3 nucleotides are TGCAGCGTTGAAGATGTGGACTCCTCCTACAATGAGCAGTTCTTC.

This clonotype was picked up a small number of times. The chain uses TRBV25-1 and TRBJ2-3; weak D call: TRBD1 (5 bases). The CDR3 covers 15 residues. Germline lookup yields CDR1 MGHDK and CDR2 SYGVNS. Trimming stripped 6 bases from V and 3 bases from J, with 16 bases between. The chain's CDR3 is CASRQASLGTDTQYF. CDR3 nucleotide sequence: TGTGCCAGCAGACAGGCTTCTTTGGGGACAGATACGCAGTATTTT.

The chain employs TRBV20-1 and TRBJ1-1; unclear D gene. V was trimmed by 4 bases and J by 7 bases, leaving 16 bases between them. This CDR3 is built from 13 residues. Germline CDR1 DFQATT, CDR2 SNEGSKA (reference sequence). CDR3 region: CSAIRTGGDEAFF. CDR3 DNA sequence: TGCAGTGCTATCCGGACGGGCGGAGATGAAGCTTTCTTT.